This TCR beta chain was identified during a study of human T cells and chemical hapten exposure. The overall study: Minor pooled library volume differences mainly drove per-sample TCR yield variation.

TCRdb fed the RACE reads into MiXCR, producing one record per CDR3 protein. The repertoire has 75,000 to 80,000 distinct CDR3 sequences, around 9.3% of them found once; the top ten carry 1.7%. Indicated time point: healthy volunteer bleed at 6 weeks. Unfractionated whole blood yielded total RNA. Sequencing was done on a sample of whole blood. This TCR derives from a female donor in good health. Some clones in this sample may be carry-over from other donors' samples.

The CDR3 nucleotides are TGTGCCAGCAGCTTGGACCCTGATTTGTCGGGAGACAATGAAAAACTGTTTTTT. It yields the protein CASSLDPDLSGDNEKLFF. This rearrangement joins TRBV5-4 to TRBJ1-4, with unresolved D. CDR1 is SGHNT and CDR2 is YYREEE in the germline V gene (reference sequence). This CDR3 has 18 residues. V was shortened by 0 bases and J by 5 bases, with 20 bases between the two germline ends.